What follows are 32 T cell receptor beta chains derived from one specimen sequenced in a study of early T cells in non-severe SARS-CoV-2 infection. One entry per CDR3 protein, called by TCRdb with MiXCR from the 5' RACE reads. The sample lists roughly 80,000 distinct CDR3 sequences, roughly 9.6% seen once, with 4.8% in the top ten. Sample: whole blood. Receptor source: an adult who was a healthcare worker with PCR-confirmed SARS-CoV-2 infection or an uninfected control (not recorded which).

This clonotype has a handful of counts. This chain connects TRBV6-2 or TRBV6-3 to TRBJ2-7; 7 positions match TRBD2. After removal of 6 bases from V and 1 base from J, the junction contained 3 bases not matched to a gene. Germline V gives CDR1 MNHEY, CDR2 SVGEGT. The CDR3 runs 13 residues. The CDR3 sequence is CASSRTRSYEQYF. The CDR3 DNA is TGTGCCAGCAGCCGGACTAGATCCTACGAGCAGTACTTC.

This clonotype was picked up a small number of times. J is TRBJ2-5 and V is TRBV4-2, with no clear D. Trimming removed 1 base from V and 4 bases from J, with 10 bases in between. Looked up from germline, CDR1 is LGHNA and CDR2 is YNFKEQ. The CDR3 spans 14 residues. The CDR3 bases are TGTGCCAGCAGCCAAGGGGCCAGTGGAGAGACCCAGTACTTC. Residues: CASSQGASGETQYF.

The table lists this clonotype with a few counts. This rearrangement joins TRBV3-1 to TRBJ2-1; the match to TRBD2 covers 8 bases. CDR1 is LGHDT, CDR2 YNNKEL, per germline (reference sequence). V was pared by 2 bases and J by 6 bases, with 9 bases of the junction left unmatched. The CDR3 has 16 residues. The CDR3, as DNA: TGTGCCAGCAGCCAACCTCGGGAGGGACGGGGCAATGAGCAGTTCTTC. Encoded protein: CASSQPREGRGNEQFF.

This clonotype was observed a single time. J is TRBJ2-2 and V is TRBV7-3, with D hard to call. There are 16 residues in the CDR3. Per germline, CDR1 SGHTA and CDR2 FQGTGA. Between the trimmed V and J ends, which lost 1 base and 3 bases, there was a span of 12 bases. Written as DNA, the CDR3 is TGTGCCAGCAGCTTAAAGGGCAGGCCCGACACCGGGGAGCTGTTTTTT. Protein product: CASSLKGRPDTGELFF.

This clonotype was picked up many times. This chain uses TRBV20-1 with TRBJ2-1; a possible D gene is TRBD2 (6 bases). V was shortened by 3 bases and J by 4 bases, with 16 bases between the two germline ends. The CDR3 extends over 15 amino acids. CDR1 DFQATT and CDR2 SNEGSKA come from the germline V gene (reference sequence). CDR3 amino acids: CSASGGIGGYNEQFF. CDR3 coding DNA: TGCAGTGCTAGTGGCGGGATAGGTGGTTACAATGAGCAGTTCTTC.

About this clonotype itself: In this CDR3 the conserved last residue, phenylalanine or tryptophan, is missing, so a read error is likely. The chain uses TRBV7-2 and TRBJ2-7, with 7 bases matching TRBD2. J was trimmed by 3 bases and V by 5 bases; bases with no gene match: 7. This CDR3 spans 14 amino acids. Germline loops: CDR1 SGHTA, CDR2 FQGNSA. The CDR3 is CASSRDYMYYEQYS. CDR3 DNA: TGTGCCAGCAGCCGGGACTATATGTACTACGAGCAGTACTCC.

This clonotype was seen many times. The chain recombines TRBV5-1 with TRBJ2-7, with no clear D. Germline V CDR1 and CDR2: SGHRS, YFSETQ. V was shortened by 4 bases and J by 3 bases, with 17 bases between the two germline ends. This CDR3 region has 15 residues. The CDR3: CASSLSTLGDYEQYF. CDR3 bases: TGCGCCAGCAGCCTATCCACCCTTGGGGACTACGAGCAGTACTTC.

The chain links TRBV29-1 to TRBJ1-2; the D is unclear. Germline V gene sequence: CDR1 SQVTM, CDR2 ANQGSEA. Trimming left V 4 bases short and J 2 bases short, with 11 bases between. The CDR3 has 13 residues. In DNA form, the CDR3 reads TGCAGCGTTGCGGAAAGGTTAAACTATGGCTACACCTTC. This gives the protein CSVAERLNYGYTF.

Many counts were recorded for this clonotype. The chain carries TRBV5-5 and TRBJ2-7; 11 bases are a match to TRBD1. V gave up 4 bases and J gave up 7 bases; unmatched junction bases: 7. This CDR3 is 14 amino acids long. Germline-derived CDR1 and CDR2 are SGHKS and YYEKEE (reference sequence). The CDR3: CASSPDRGLFEQYF. In nucleotides, the CDR3 is TGTGCCAGCAGCCCGGACAGGGGGCTCTTTGAGCAGTACTTC.

This clonotype was counted ten times or more. This rearrangement joins TRBV6-1 to TRBJ2-7; a weak D match, TRBD1 (5 bases). V gave up 2 bases and J gave up 4 bases, with 12 bases separating them. CDR1 is MNHNS, CDR2 SASEGT, per germline. This CDR3 has 14 residues. CDR3 residues: CASSERGRTYEQYF. The CDR3 bases are TGTGCCAGCAGTGAAAGGGGCAGAACATACGAGCAGTACTTC.

This clonotype was recorded at least ten times. The rearrangement links TRBV5-1 to TRBJ2-3, with D hard to call. The V gene's germline CDR1 is SGHRS and CDR2 YFSETQ. Between the trimmed V and J ends, which lost 0 bases and 3 bases, there was a span of 5 bases. The CDR3 is 13 amino acids. CDR3 protein: CASSLGATDTQYF. CDR3 DNA: TGCGCCAGCAGCTTGGGGGCGACAGATACGCAGTATTTT.

This chain links TRBV7-3 with TRBJ2-7; 7 nucleotides line up with TRBD2. This CDR3 contains 15 residues. With V trimmed by 3 bases and J by 2 bases, 7 bases remained unmatched. From germline, CDR1 is SGHTA and CDR2 FQGTGA. The CDR3 loop is CASSLEPGGTYEQYF. The CDR3 nucleotides are TGTGCCAGCAGCTTGGAACCGGGAGGTACCTACGAGCAGTACTTC.

This clonotype occurred many times. The chain recombines TRBV28 with TRBJ2-7, with D unresolved. The CDR3 extends over 16 amino acids. Trimming stripped 1 base from V and 0 bases from J, with 13 bases between. Germline-derived CDR1 and CDR2 are MDHEN and SYDVKM. CDR3 DNA sequence: TGTGCCAGCAGTTTATTCGGTCAGATGAGCTCCTACGAGCAGTACTTC. It yields the protein CASSLFGQMSSYEQYF.

This clonotype was observed a handful of times. This chain links TRBV15 with TRBJ2-5; TRBD1 agrees at 10 bases. CDR1 LNHNV and CDR2 YYDKDF come from the germline V gene (reference sequence). J lost 4 bases, V lost 0 bases, and 5 bases had no gene match. The CDR3 loop spans 16 amino acids. The DNA of the CDR3 is TGTGCCACCAGCAGAGATCCCGGACAGGGGGTAGAGACCCAGTACTTC. Amino acids: CATSRDPGQGVETQYF. The variable domain in full, with the rest retrieved from reference TRBV15 and TRBJ2-5, is DAMVIQNPRYQVTQFGKPVTLSCSQTLNHNVMYWYQQKSSQAPKLLFHYYDKDFNNEADTPDNFQSRRPNTSFCFLDIRSPGLGDTAMYLCATSRDPGQGVETQYFGPGTRLLVL.

This clonotype showed up many times. This rearrangement joins TRBV7-9 to TRBJ1-5; 7 nucleotides align to TRBD1. The CDR3 runs to 14 residues. Germline assignment: CDR1 SEHNR and CDR2 FQNEAQ (reference sequence). V lost 3 bases, J lost 4 bases, and 3 bases stayed unmatched. The CDR3: CASSLGQTNQPQHF. The CDR3 coding sequence is TGTGCCAGCAGCTTGGGACAGACAAATCAGCCCCAGCATTTT.

The V gene is TRBV14, the J gene TRBJ2-2; D remains ambiguous. This CDR3 is built from 14 residues. CDR1 and CDR2 (germline): SGHDN, FVKESK. V lost 2 bases and J lost 6, with 10 bases in between. This chain's CDR3 is CASSQLQNPGELFF. CDR3 nucleotides: TGTGCCAGCAGCCAACTCCAAAACCCCGGGGAGCTGTTTTTT.

The chain recombines TRBV6-6 with TRBJ2-3, with 7 bases identical to TRBD2. This CDR3 contains 12 residues. CDR1 is MNHNY and CDR2 is SVGAGI in the germline V gene (reference sequence). The V and J ends lost 8 bases and 6 bases, in that order; junction bases with no gene match: 5. CDR3 nucleotides: TGTGCCAGCCGGGCCGGGGGGGATACGCAGTATTTT. It encodes CASRAGGDTQYF.

This clonotype has only a few counts. The chain combines TRBV7-8 with TRBJ2-4, with D uncertain. The germline CDR1 and CDR2 sequences are SGHVS and FQNEAQ. The CDR3 is 14 residues long. V shed 5 bases and J shed 0 bases, with 8 bases lying between them. For the CDR3, the DNA is TGTGCCAGCAGCCCGCAGCTAGCCAAAAACATTCAGTACTTC. It codes for CASSPQLAKNIQYF.

This clonotype came up many times. The chain combines TRBV28 with TRBJ2-7; D perhaps matches TRBD2 (5 bases). CDR3 length: 13 residues. Germline V CDR1 and CDR2: MDHEN, SYDVKM. With 2 bases removed from V and 3 bases from J, the gap between germline ends came to 8 bases. CDR3 in amino acids: CASSLLGSYEQYF. CDR3 in DNA: TGTGCCAGCAGTTTACTAGGGAGCTACGAGCAGTACTTC. The whole variable domain, filled in from reference TRBV28 and TRBJ2-7, reads DVKVTQSSRYLVKRTGEKVFLECVQDMDHENMFWYRQDPGLGLRLIYFSYDVKMKEKGDIPEGYSVSREKKERFSLILESASTNQTSMYLCASSLLGSYEQYFGPGTRLTVT.

This clonotype was seen ten or more times. V gene TRBV4-1 combines with J gene TRBJ2-1, with 10 bases fitting TRBD1. There are 13 residues in the CDR3. The V segment lost 2 bases and the J segment 14 bases; nucleotides outside the gene matches: 6. In germline, CDR1 is MGHRA, CDR2 YSYEKL. CDR3 residues: CASSQRPGTGEFF. DNA for the CDR3: TGCGCCAGCAGCCAAAGACCCGGGACAGGGGAGTTCTTC.

This clonotype turned up a few times. J is TRBJ2-7 and V is TRBV20-1, with D uncertain. Germline CDR1 is DFQATT and CDR2 is SNEGSKA (reference sequence). There are 14 residues in the CDR3. Trimming pared 1 base from V and 0 bases from J, leaving 10 bases between. CDR3 region: CSARAPDRSYEQYF. CDR3 nucleotide sequence: TGCAGTGCTAGAGCCCCGGACCGCTCCTACGAGCAGTACTTC.

This clonotype came up a few times. This sequence joins TRBV5-1 and TRBJ1-1; a weak D match, TRBD1 (5 bases). The CDR3 runs 13 residues. V was shortened by 4 bases and J by 7 bases, with 14 bases between the two germline ends. Germline lookup yields CDR1 SGHRS and CDR2 YFSETQ. The CDR3 reads CASSPYQQGEAFF. DNA for the CDR3: TGCGCCAGCAGCCCGTACCAGCAGGGTGAAGCTTTCTTT. Full variable domain (remainder filled in from reference TRBV5-1 and TRBJ1-1): KAGVTQTPRYLIKTRGQQVTLSCSPISGHRSVSWYQQTPGQGLQFLFEYFSETQRNKGNFPGRFSGRQFSNSRSEMNVSTLELGDSALYLCASSPYQQGEAFFGQGTRLTVV.

This clonotype was counted only a few times. This chain links TRBV7-6 with TRBJ2-5; no definite D call. The CDR3 contains 15 residues. Between the trimmed V and J ends, which lost 4 bases and 3 bases, there was a span of 15 bases. Germline V gene sequence: CDR1 SGHVS, CDR2 FNYEAQ. CDR3 loop: CASSSSGSKKETQYF. In DNA form, the CDR3 reads TGTGCCAGCAGCTCTTCCGGATCAAAAAAAGAGACCCAGTACTTC.

The chain has TRBV5-1 and TRBJ1-2; 9 bases are a match to TRBD1. J gave up 6 bases and V 4 bases, and 7 bases lay outside the gene matches. This CDR3 comprises 14 residues. Per germline, CDR1 SGHRS and CDR2 YFSETQ. The CDR3 DNA reads TGCGCCAGCAGCGGGCCGGACAGGGGCGATGGCTACACCTTC. Its protein is CASSGPDRGDGYTF.

This clonotype showed up just a few times. V usage is TRBV7-2 and J usage is TRBJ2-7; D is possibly TRBD1 (6 bases). V dropped 3 bases and J dropped 3 bases, with 12 bases sitting between them. The CDR3 is 14 residues long. Looked up from germline, CDR1 is SGHTA and CDR2 is FQGNSA. CDR3 residues: CASSFTGFGYEQYF. CDR3 sequence (DNA): TGTGCCAGCAGCTTTACAGGGTTCGGCTACGAGCAGTACTTC.

This chain connects TRBV2 to TRBJ2-1; 11 nucleotides align to TRBD1. The germline V gene encodes CDR1 SNHLY and CDR2 FYNNEI. The V gene end was trimmed by 6 bases and the J gene end by 0 bases; junction bases not matched to a gene: 4. The CDR3 extends over 16 amino acids. In DNA form, the CDR3 reads TGTGCCAGCAGAGCCGGGACAGGGGGCTCCTACAATGAGCAGTTCTTC. Its protein is CASRAGTGGSYNEQFF.

This clonotype was counted at least ten times. V is TRBV5-6 and J is TRBJ2-1; 12 nucleotides match TRBD2. Per germline, CDR1 SGHDT and CDR2 YYEEEE. The CDR3 length is 15 residues. The junction had 2 bases not matched to a gene; V was cut back by 1 base and J by 6 bases. The CDR3 region is CASSLPSGRGNEQFF. The DNA of the CDR3 is TGTGCCAGCAGCTTGCCTAGCGGGAGGGGCAATGAGCAGTTCTTC.

This clonotype has more than one count but fewer than ten. The rearrangement links TRBV4-1 to TRBJ2-7; 8 positions agree with TRBD2. The CDR3 is 13 residues long. Trimming removed 3 bases from V and 3 bases from J; junction bases left unmatched: 1. Germline CDR1 MGHRA, CDR2 YSYEKL. The CDR3 protein is CASSQGLGYEQYF. CDR3 coding DNA: TGCGCCAGCAGCCAGGGACTAGGCTACGAGCAGTACTTC.

The chain has TRBV19 and TRBJ2-2; D gene unclear. The germline V and J ends were trimmed by 5 bases and 1 base, with 17 bases remaining between them. Looked up from germline, CDR1 is LNHDA and CDR2 is SQIVND (reference sequence). CDR3 length: 17 amino acids. The CDR3 reads CASSFPQSTVNTGELFF. The DNA of the CDR3 is TGTGCCAGTAGTTTCCCCCAGTCTACCGTGAACACCGGGGAGCTGTTTTTT.

This clonotype was picked up many times. The CDR3 bases are TGTGCCAGCAGTAGAGGGGACAGGGGGCGCGTGAATGAGCAGTTCTTC. This encodes CASSRGDRGRVNEQFF. The chain carries TRBV7-3 and TRBJ2-1, with 12 nucleotides matching TRBD1. CDR1 is SGHTA, CDR2 FQGTGA, per germline. The ends lost 6 bases at V and 7 bases at J; junction bases unmatched: 10. The CDR3 loop spans 16 amino acids.

This clonotype showed up just a few times. The genes are TRBV3-1 and TRBJ1-3; 10 nucleotides line up with TRBD1. V shed 2 bases and J 0 bases; nucleotides not matched to a gene: 1. The CDR3 extends over 16 amino acids. Germline-derived CDR1 and CDR2 are LGHDT and YNNKEL (reference sequence). The CDR3 loop reads CASSQRTGGSGNTIYF. The CDR3 coding sequence is TGTGCCAGCAGCCAAAGGACAGGGGGCTCTGGAAACACCATATATTTT.

In this sample, this clonotype turned up a few times. The chain links TRBV18 to TRBJ2-7; 9 nucleotides agree with TRBD2. With V trimmed by 3 bases and J by 3 bases, 6 bases remained unmatched. Germline V lookup: CDR1 KGHSH, CDR2 LQKENI. The CDR3 sequence is 15 residues long. The CDR3 protein is CASSPEGLAIYEQYF. The CDR3 DNA reads TGTGCCAGCTCACCCGAGGGACTAGCCATCTACGAGCAGTACTTC.